In this sample, the clone carrying this TCR beta chain turned up a few times. The target antigen is unknown. Amplification used 60 Vbeta primers and 13 Jbeta primers. TCRdb keeps only in-frame clones here, not all; method: immunoSEQ multiplex PCR. The data show 150,000 to 200,000 clones, just under 80% seen once. This specimen belongs to a study of cytomegalovirus exposure and HLA in healthy donors. Study results and limitations: Reportedly, cytomegalovirus status was diagnosed with high sensitivity and specificity.

The V end lost 0 bases, the J end lost 5 bases, and 9 bases lay between the germline ends. In germline, CDR1 is SGHRS, CDR2 YFSETQ. The CDR3 consists of 15 residues. The chain employs TRBV5-1 and TRBJ1-6; no clear D. Sequenced input: PBMCs. This receptor was obtained from a female donor in good health and CMV-seronegative. The CDR3 nucleotides are TGCGCCAGCAGCTTGGACTTTCCTAATAATTCACCCCTCCACTTT. This sequence encodes CASSLDFPNNSPLHF.